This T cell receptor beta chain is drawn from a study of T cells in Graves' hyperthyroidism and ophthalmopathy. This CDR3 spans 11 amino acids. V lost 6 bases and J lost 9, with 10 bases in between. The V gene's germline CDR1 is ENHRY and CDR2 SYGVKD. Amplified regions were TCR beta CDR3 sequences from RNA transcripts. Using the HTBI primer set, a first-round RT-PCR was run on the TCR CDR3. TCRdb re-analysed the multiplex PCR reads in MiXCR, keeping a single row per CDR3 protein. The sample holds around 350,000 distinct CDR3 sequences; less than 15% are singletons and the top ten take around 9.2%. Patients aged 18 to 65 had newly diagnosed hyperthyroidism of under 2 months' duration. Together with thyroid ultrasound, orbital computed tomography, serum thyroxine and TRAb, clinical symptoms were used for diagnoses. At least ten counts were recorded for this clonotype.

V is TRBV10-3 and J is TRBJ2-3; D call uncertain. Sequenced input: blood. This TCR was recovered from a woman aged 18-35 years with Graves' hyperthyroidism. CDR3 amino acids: CAISGERTQYF. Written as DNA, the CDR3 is TGTGCCATCAGCGGAGAAAGAACGCAGTATTTT.